These 24 T cell receptor beta chains were sequenced from one sample in a study of T cell repertoires in cytomegalovirus infection. TCRdb processed the reads anew with MiXCR; each CDR3 protein has one entry. Of 480,000 or so distinct CDR3 sequences listed, roughly 12% are singletons. What was sequenced was PBMCs. Receptors were obtained from a human donor in good health (CMV status not recorded). Some clones in this sample may be carry-over from other donors' samples.

This clonotype has ten or more counts. J is TRBJ2-1 and V is TRBV7-3, with D perhaps matching TRBD1 (5 bases). Between the trimmed V and J ends, which lost 5 bases and 1 base, there was a span of 9 bases. Germline V gives CDR1 SGHTA, CDR2 FQGTGA. The CDR3 has 14 residues. Written as DNA, the CDR3 is TGTGCCAGCAGCCCTAGACAGTCCTACAATGAGCAGTTCTTC. This sequence encodes CASSPRQSYNEQFF. The full variable domain, rest sourced from reference TRBV7-3 and TRBJ2-1, is GAGVSQTPSNKVTEKGKYVELRCDPISGHTALYWYRQSLGQGPEFLIYFQGTGAADDSGLPNDRFFAVRPEGSVSTLKIQRTERGDSAVYLCASSPRQSYNEQFFGPGTRLTVL.

The gene calls are TRBV29-1 and TRBJ2-2, with D unresolved. Germline CDR1 reads SQVTM; CDR2 reads ANQGSEA. Deletions cut 7 bases from V and 1 base from J, with 13 bases between. CDR3 length: 14 residues. The CDR3 is CSASPPVNTGELFF. CDR3 bases: TGCAGCGCTTCGCCTCCAGTGAACACCGGGGAGCTGTTTTTT.

This clonotype occurred many times. V is TRBV7-6 and J is TRBJ2-3; 10 bases are shared with TRBD2. The ends lost 1 base at V and 4 bases at J; junction bases unmatched: 5. This CDR3 is 16 amino acids long. Germline-derived CDR1 and CDR2 are SGHVS and FNYEAQ. The CDR3 sequence: CASSLEQRGGSDTQYF. As DNA, the CDR3 is TGTGCCAGCAGCTTAGAGCAGCGGGGGGGTTCAGATACGCAGTATTTT.

This clonotype has more than one count but fewer than ten. This chain joins TRBV6-2 or TRBV6-3 and TRBJ1-1; 10 bases map to TRBD1. V was pared by 7 bases and J by 5 bases, with 7 bases of the junction left unmatched. Per germline, CDR1 MNHEY and CDR2 SVGEGT. This CDR3 spans 14 amino acids. CDR3 protein: CASTRQGAGTEAFF. The DNA of the CDR3 is TGTGCCAGCACGAGACAGGGGGCGGGGACTGAAGCTTTCTTT.

This clonotype was seen more than once but under ten times. The chain links TRBV18 to TRBJ1-1; no definite D call. The germline CDR1 and CDR2 sequences are KGHSH and LQKENI. V was trimmed by 0 bases and J by 2 bases, leaving 10 bases between them. This CDR3 region has 15 residues. CDR3 bases: TGTGCCAGCTCACCACCAACCCCCGGAAACACTGAAGCTTTCTTT. Its protein is CASSPPTPGNTEAFF.

This clonotype has only a few counts. This chain uses TRBV18 with TRBJ2-6; 11 bases match TRBD1. This CDR3 comprises 18 residues. Germline-derived CDR1 and CDR2 are KGHSH and LQKENI. J lost 0 bases, V lost 3 bases, and 4 bases had no gene match. CDR3 nucleotide sequence: TGTGCCAGCTCACCTTCCGGGACAGGGGGCTCTGGGGCCAACGTCCTGACTTTC. This sequence encodes CASSPSGTGGSGANVLTF.

The chain has TRBV7-8 and TRBJ2-5; 10 bases match TRBD1. With V trimmed by 3 bases and J by 2 bases, 12 bases remained unmatched. The germline V gene has CDR1 SGHVS and CDR2 FQNEAQ. The CDR3 consists of 18 residues. The CDR3 is CASSFGHSGTGVQETQYF. The CDR3 region has the DNA TGTGCCAGCAGCTTTGGCCACTCCGGGACAGGGGTTCAAGAGACCCAGTACTTC.

The V gene is TRBV12-3 or TRBV12-4, the J gene TRBJ2-1, with TRBD1 matching 9 bases. Trimming removed 6 bases from V and 6 bases from J; junction bases left unmatched: 9. The CDR3 extends over 15 amino acids. CDR3 DNA sequence: TGTGCCAGCAGGGGCCTCGACAGGGGGGGCAATGAGCAGTTCTTC. Encoded protein: CASRGLDRGGNEQFF.

This clonotype has more than one count but fewer than ten. This chain's CDR3 is CASRTGGNTGELFF. DNA of the CDR3: TGTGCCAGCAGGACGGGGGGAAACACCGGGGAGCTGTTTTTT. The V gene is TRBV3-1, the J gene TRBJ2-2; TRBD2 agrees at 7 bases. Trimming removed 6 bases from V and 2 bases from J; junction bases left unmatched: 3. The CDR3 extends over 14 amino acids. CDR1 LGHDT and CDR2 YNNKEL come from the germline V gene (reference sequence).

This chain joins TRBV30 and TRBJ2-5, with 7 positions matching TRBD1. Germline V gives CDR1 GTSNPN, CDR2 SVGIG (reference sequence). This CDR3 has 16 residues. The J segment lost 0 bases and the V segment lost 1 base, leaving 8 bases of the junction unmatched. Here the CDR3 DNA reads TGTGCCTGGAGTGGCCCCCGGACAGGACACCAAGAGACCCAGTACTTC. Translating it yields CAWSGPRTGHQETQYF.

This clonotype was recorded at least ten times. The J gene is TRBJ2-2, the V gene TRBV5-1; TRBD2 agrees at 10 bases. The V gene end was trimmed by 4 bases and the J gene end by 3 bases; junction bases not matched to a gene: 9. Germline values: CDR1 SGHRS, CDR2 YFSETQ. The CDR3 covers 17 residues. CDR3 in amino acids: CASSPTVLAGDTGELFF. The CDR3, as DNA: TGCGCCAGCAGCCCCACGGTCCTAGCGGGAGACACCGGGGAGCTGTTTTTT.

This clonotype was counted between two and nine times. This chain uses TRBV29-1 with TRBJ2-2; D remains ambiguous. V was clipped by 2 bases and J by 0 bases, with 4 bases between them. The CDR3 has 13 amino acids. The germline CDR1 and CDR2 sequences are SQVTM and ANQGSEA. The CDR3 sequence: CSVEQANTGELFF. CDR3 bases: TGCAGCGTTGAACAGGCGAACACCGGGGAGCTGTTTTTT.

This clonotype has ten or more counts. V and J are TRBV20-1 and TRBJ1-4; D unclear. The V gene's germline CDR1 is DFQATT and CDR2 SNEGSKA (reference sequence). V shed 1 base and J shed 3 bases, with 15 bases lying between them. There are 16 residues in the CDR3. The CDR3 DNA is TGCAGTGCTAGAGGAGAGGGTTGGGTGTCTAATGAAAAACTGTTTTTT. It encodes CSARGEGWVSNEKLFF.

In its sample, this clonotype was seen many times. The chain uses TRBV28 and TRBJ2-1; possibly TRBD2 for D (5 bases). The CDR3 sequence is 16 residues long. V gave up 2 bases and J gave up 7 bases, with 18 bases separating them. Germline CDR1 and CDR2: MDHEN and SYDVKM. This chain's CDR3 is CASSLLQLESRNEQFF. The CDR3 DNA is TGTGCCAGCAGTTTACTCCAACTAGAATCCCGTAATGAGCAGTTCTTC.

This clonotype was observed many times. V gene TRBV7-3 combines with J gene TRBJ2-1; 13 bases agree with TRBD2. This CDR3 comprises 16 residues. J lost 4 bases, V lost 4 bases, and 4 bases had no gene match. Germline CDR1 reads SGHTA; CDR2 reads FQGTGA. The CDR3 region has the DNA TGTGCCAGCAGCTCTTCACTAGCGGGGGGGTACAATGAGCAGTTCTTC. Protein sequence: CASSSSLAGGYNEQFF.

This clonotype was seen a handful of times. The chain couples TRBV7-3 to TRBJ2-1; 7 positions match TRBD1. CDR3 size: 14 residues. V was clipped by 2 bases and J by 5 bases; unmatched bases: 3. Germline V gives CDR1 SGHTA, CDR2 FQGTGA. The chain's CDR3 is CASSLDRDNNEQFF. The CDR3 bases are TGTGCCAGCAGCTTAGACAGGGATAACAATGAGCAGTTCTTC.

The chain employs TRBV28 and TRBJ2-3; 8 nucleotides align to TRBD1. The CDR3 loop spans 16 amino acids. The germline CDR1 and CDR2 sequences are MDHEN and SYDVKM. After removal of 3 bases from V and 9 bases from J, the junction contained 14 bases not matched to a gene. The CDR3 nucleotides are TGTGCCAGCAGTTTTCAGGGGGACAGGCTGAAAAAAACGCAGTATTTT. Its protein is CASSFQGDRLKKTQYF. The whole variable domain, filled in from reference TRBV28 and TRBJ2-3, reads DVKVTQSSRYLVKRTGEKVFLECVQDMDHENMFWYRQDPGLGLRLIYFSYDVKMKEKGDIPEGYSVSREKKERFSLILESASTNQTSMYLCASSFQGDRLKKTQYFGPGTRLTVL.

This clonotype was counted many times. V is TRBV7-2 and J is TRBJ2-1; tentatively, D is TRBD1 or TRBD2 (5 bases each). In germline, CDR1 is SGHTA, CDR2 FQGNSA. This CDR3 comprises 16 residues. V lost 1 base and J 2 bases, leaving 12 bases between the germline ends. CDR3 in amino acids: CASSLVVREPYNEQFF. As DNA, the CDR3 is TGTGCCAGCAGCTTAGTAGTCAGGGAGCCCTACAATGAGCAGTTCTTC.

This clonotype was picked up many times. J is TRBJ1-5 and V is TRBV12-3 or TRBV12-4; 9 nucleotides agree with TRBD1. This CDR3 is 15 amino acids long. V lost 5 bases to trimming and J lost 5 bases; unmatched junction nucleotides: 7. CDR3 sequence (DNA): TGTGCCAGCAGTCCACAGGGGGCTGGAGATCAGCCCCAGCATTTT. Its protein product is CASSPQGAGDQPQHF.

This clonotype was counted many times. The chain uses TRBV3-1 and TRBJ2-7; 12 nucleotides line up with TRBD2. CDR3 length equals 23 residues. Germline CDR1 and CDR2: LGHDT and YNNKEL (reference sequence). V dropped 4 bases and J dropped 2; count of bases not matched to a gene: 27. CDR3 protein: CASSPYSGTHGLAGLPTTYEQYF. CDR3 DNA sequence: TGTGCCAGCAGCCCCTACTCCGGGACTCACGGACTAGCGGGGCTTCCGACAACCTACGAGCAGTACTTC.

The rearrangement links TRBV27 to TRBJ2-2, with D maybe TRBD2 (6 bases). Germline V gene lookup returns CDR1 MNHEY and CDR2 SMNVEV (reference sequence). The length of the CDR3 is 15 residues. Trimming pared 5 bases from V and 8 bases from J, leaving 18 bases between. The CDR3 bases are TGTGCCAGCAGTCTCCAGACTAGTGGGGAAGGGGAGCTGTTTTTT. This codes for CASSLQTSGEGELFF.

This clonotype was seen repeatedly, ten times or more. The chain has TRBV14 and TRBJ2-3; 8 bases are shared with TRBD2. This CDR3 spans 15 amino acids. Germline V gene lookup returns CDR1 SGHDN and CDR2 FVKESK. The trim removed 4 bases at V and 2 bases at J, leaving 5 bases unmatched. The CDR3: CASSPGLVYTDTQYF. In DNA form, the CDR3 reads TGTGCCAGCAGCCCGGGACTAGTATACACAGATACGCAGTATTTT.

This clonotype was seen at least ten times. V is TRBV10-3 and J is TRBJ2-7; 11 nucleotides match TRBD1. There are 16 residues in the CDR3. V was clipped by 0 bases and J by 1 base; unmatched bases: 2. Germline-derived CDR1 and CDR2 are ENHRY and SYGVKD. CDR3: CAISESGQGGSYEQYF. The CDR3 coding sequence is TGTGCCATCAGTGAGTCGGGACAGGGGGGTTCCTACGAGCAGTACTTC.

The chain uses TRBV9 and TRBJ2-1; D might be TRBD2 (6 bases). The CDR3 has 15 residues. V was shortened by 4 bases and J by 3 bases, with 14 bases between the two germline ends. Germline V gene lookup returns CDR1 SGDLS and CDR2 YYNGEE. The CDR3 loop reads CASSPGGTGYNEQFF. The CDR3 DNA reads TGTGCCAGCAGCCCTGGGGGGACTGGCTACAATGAGCAGTTCTTC. Variable domain in full (rest from reference TRBV9 and TRBJ2-1): DSGVTQTPKHLITATGQRVTLRCSPRSGDLSVYWYQQSLDQGLQFLIQYYNGEERAKGNILERFSAQQFPDLHSELNLSSLELGDSALYFCASSPGGTGYNEQFFGPGTRLTVL.